The 8 T cell receptor beta chains reported below all come from one sample, sequenced in a study of blood T cell repertoires in COVID-19. The data were produced by immunoSEQ multiplex PCR, yet TCRdb's version contains in-frame clones alone and is incomplete. The sample lists more than 85,000 clones, 65% to 90% occurring once. The sample taken for sequencing was peripheral blood. The receptors stem from a man aged 50 to 59 with acute or convalescent COVID-19.

The V gene is TRBV6-5, the J gene TRBJ1-5; D call uncertain. Trimming removed 2 bases at V and 1 base at J, with 12 bases between. The CDR3 covers 16 residues. Germline V gives CDR1 MNHEY, CDR2 SVGAGI. CDR3 coding DNA: TGTGCCAGCAGTTACCACCCCCAAGCCAGCAATCAGCCCCAGCATTTT. It yields the protein CASSYHPQASNQPQHF.

The chain has TRBV19 and TRBJ1-2; D is unclear. V was clipped by 6 bases and J by 0 bases, with 5 bases between them. The V gene's germline CDR1 is LNHDA and CDR2 SQIVND (reference sequence). This CDR3 has 12 residues. CDR3 coding DNA: TGTGCCAGTAGGGGCTCTAACTATGGCTACACCTTC. This sequence encodes CASRGSNYGYTF.

The chain uses TRBV28 and TRBJ2-2, with a weak D call TRBD2 (6 bases). Germline lookup yields CDR1 MDHEN and CDR2 SYDVKM. Trimming stripped 2 bases from V and 8 bases from J, with 6 bases between. The CDR3 has 12 amino acids. The CDR3 DNA reads as TGTGCCAGCAGTTTAGCGGGAGGGGAGCTGTTTTTT. Translating it yields CASSLAGGELFF.

The chain uses TRBV11-3 and TRBJ1-1; D perhaps matches TRBD1 (6 bases). With 5 bases removed from V and 2 bases from J, the gap between germline ends came to 15 bases. The CDR3 is 15 amino acids. CDR1 SGHNT and CDR2 YENEEA come from the germline V gene. The CDR3 nucleotides are TGTGCCAGCAGCCCCTCCGGACAGCCCAACACTGAAGCTTTCTTT. Protein sequence: CASSPSGQPNTEAFF.

The chain combines TRBV3-1 (or the pseudogene TRBV3-2) with TRBJ1-3, with TRBD1 as a possible D gene (5 bases). Deletions cut 1 base from V and 6 bases from J, with 16 bases between. The CDR3 has 16 residues. Germline V lookup: CDR1 LGHDT, CDR2 YNNKEL (reference sequence). Here the CDR3 reads CASSQVTAGKSNTIYF. CDR3 sequence (DNA): TGTGCCAGCAGCCAAGTTACGGCAGGGAAATCAAACACCATATATTTT.

The CDR3 spells CSAGTDTEAFF. CDR3 DNA: TGCAGCGCTGGGACAGACACTGAAGCTTTCTTT. The chain uses TRBV29-1 and TRBJ1-1, with 7 bases matching TRBD1. V shed 7 bases and J 3 bases; nucleotides not matched to a gene: 2. Germline values: CDR1 SQVTM, CDR2 ANQGSEA. This CDR3 is 11 amino acids long.

A single count supports this clone. The genes are TRBV14 and TRBJ2-1; TRBD2 might be the D (6 bases). The germline gives CDR1 SGHDN, CDR2 FVKESK. The V gene lost 4 bases and the J gene lost 0 bases, with 10 bases spanning the gap. This CDR3 has 15 residues. The CDR3 nucleotides read TGTGCCAGCAGCCCGGCGGGATTCTCCTACAATGAGCAGTTCTTC. Amino acids: CASSPAGFSYNEQFF. Full variable domain (outside the CDR3, taken from reference TRBV14 and TRBJ2-1): EAGVTQFPSHSVIEKGQTVTLRCDPISGHDNLYWYRRVMGKEIKFLLHFVKESKQDESGMPNNRFLAERTGGTYSTLKVQPAELEDSGVYFCASSPAGFSYNEQFFGPGTRLTVL.

This chain uses TRBV12-3 or TRBV12-4 with TRBJ1-1; the match to TRBD1 covers 7 bases. The CDR3 has 12 residues. V lost 4 bases to trimming and J lost 8 bases; unmatched junction nucleotides: 4. The CDR3 nucleotides read TGTGCCAGCAGTTCCCCGGGACAGGAAGCTTTCTTT. This gives the protein CASSSPGQEAFF.